These 6 T cell receptor beta chains originate from one sample sequenced in a study of OX40 agonist ivuxolimab in advanced cancers. Profiling relied on immunoSEQ multiplex PCR, and the TCRdb table lists in-frame clones only, not all of them. In the table there are roughly 40,000 clones, 85% to 90% of which are singletons. The sequences come from CD4+ or CD8+ T cells sorted from blood, collected in a trial of the OX40 agonist ivuxolimab. These receptors came from an adult with an advanced solid tumor such as melanoma, head and neck, liver or kidney cancer.

The chain employs TRBV11-3 and TRBJ2-2; the match to TRBD1 covers 9 bases. Germline lookup yields CDR1 SGHNT and CDR2 YENEEA. CDR3 length: 15 residues. V was pared by 1 base and J by 6 bases, with 3 bases of the junction left unmatched. The CDR3 DNA follows: TGTGCCAGCAGCTTAGGCGGACAGGGGCCCGGGGAGCTGTTTTTT. It is translated as CASSLGGQGPGELFF.

The rearrangement links TRBV7-2 to TRBJ1-2; D gene unclear. The CDR3 length is 12 residues. Trimming took 3 bases from V and 4 from J, leaving 6 bases between them. Germline values: CDR1 SGHTA, CDR2 FQGNSA. In DNA, the CDR3 is TGTGCCAGCAGCTTCGACACCTATGGCTACACCTTC. Residues: CASSFDTYGYTF.

The chain employs TRBV7-2 and TRBJ1-5; no clear D. The germline V gene encodes CDR1 SGHTA and CDR2 FQGNSA. CDR3 size: 15 residues. Trimming shortened V by 1 base and J by 0 bases, and 7 bases separated the two germline ends. CDR3 sequence: CASSLGGVSNQPQHF. The CDR3 nucleotides are TGTGCCAGCAGCTTAGGTGGGGTTAGCAATCAGCCCCAGCATTTT.

The sample holds a few counts of this clone. The chain uses TRBV5-5 and TRBJ2-2; unclear D gene. This CDR3 is 13 amino acids long. Trimming stripped 5 bases from V and 6 bases from J, with 11 bases between. Germline CDR1 and CDR2: SGHKS and YYEKEE (reference sequence). CDR3 sequence reads: CASSQLVAGELFF. DNA of the CDR3: TGTGCCAGCAGTCAGTTGGTGGCCGGGGAGCTGTTTTTT.

The chain is built from TRBV30 and TRBJ1-6, with D tentatively TRBD1 (5 bases). Germline V gene sequence: CDR1 GTSNPN, CDR2 SVGIG (reference sequence). V was pared by 0 bases and J by 10 bases, with 16 bases between. The CDR3 is 15 residues long. The CDR3 spells CAWSVAGYGGSPLHF. The DNA for the CDR3 is TGTGCCTGGAGTGTAGCAGGGTACGGAGGATCACCCCTCCACTTT.

The rearrangement joins TRBV28 to TRBJ2-7; no definite D call. CDR1 and CDR2 (germline): MDHEN, SYDVKM. The CDR3 covers 12 residues. V was shortened by 6 bases and J by 2 bases, with 8 bases between the two germline ends. The chain's CDR3 is CASSAGPYEQYF. CDR3 sequence (DNA): TGTGCCAGCAGCGCCGGGCCCTACGAGCAGTACTTC.